One and the same sample provided the 13 T cell receptor beta chains below, sequenced in a study of cytomegalovirus exposure and HLA in healthy donors. 13 Jbeta primers and 60 Vbeta primers were used for the PCR. This table comes from immunoSEQ multiplex PCR, and its TCRdb copy is limited to in-frame clones, with some not included. The sample consists of about 170,000 clones, roughly four fifths of them appearing once. Sequencing used PBMCs. These receptors were taken from a woman in her 30s in good health and CMV-seropositive.

The V call is TRBV7-2, the J call TRBJ1-2; 8 bases fit TRBD1. V lost 1 base to trimming and J lost 8 bases; unmatched junction nucleotides: 9. Per the germline V gene, CDR1 is SGHTA and CDR2 is FQGNSA. The CDR3 totals 15 residues. The CDR3 region is CASSLVYGTGLGYTF. The CDR3 DNA reads as TGTGCCAGCAGCTTAGTATATGGGACAGGCCTCGGCTACACCTTC.

The rearrangement uses TRBV6-1 and TRBJ1-2, with TRBD1 matching over 7 bases. The length of the CDR3 is 13 residues. V gave up 2 bases and J gave up 3 bases; unmatched junction bases: 0. The germline V gene encodes CDR1 MNHNS and CDR2 SASEGT. The CDR3 spells CASSERGHYGYTF. In DNA form, the CDR3 reads TGTGCCAGCAGTGAAAGGGGGCACTATGGCTACACCTTC.

This clone was seen only a few times. The J gene is TRBJ2-1, the V gene TRBV2; 8 bases align to TRBD2. Germline V gene data show CDR1 as SNHLY and CDR2 as FYNNEI. V was clipped by 11 bases and J by 8 bases; unmatched bases: 14. The CDR3 is 14 residues long. The chain's CDR3 is CAGMRTSFNHEQFF. The CDR3 region has the DNA TGTGCCGGAATGAGGACTAGCTTTAATCATGAGCAGTTCTTC.

The rearrangement joins TRBV4-3 to TRBJ2-1, with TRBD2 identical over 12 bases. The junction had 3 bases not matched to a gene; V was cut back by 0 bases and J by 6 bases. Germline-derived CDR1 and CDR2 are LGHNA and YSLEER. CDR3 length: 16 residues. The CDR3 loop is CASSQDLAGGGNEQFF. CDR3 coding DNA: TGCGCCAGCAGCCAAGATCTAGCGGGAGGGGGCAATGAGCAGTTCTTC.

The chain has TRBV7-2 and TRBJ1-4; possible D gene TRBD1, 5 bases. The CDR3 consists of 17 residues. CDR1 and CDR2 (germline): SGHTA, FQGNSA. Trimming removed 5 bases from V and 0 bases from J, with 16 bases in between. CDR3 sequence (DNA): TGTGCCAGCAGCCCTTGGGGCAGGACGGCAACTAATGAAAAACTGTTTTTT. As protein: CASSPWGRTATNEKLFF.

This clone was counted a few times. V is TRBV10-3 and J is TRBJ1-1; no reliable D call. Germline CDR1 is ENHRY and CDR2 is SYGVKD. V was trimmed by 6 bases and J by 1 base, leaving 9 bases between them. CDR3 size: 13 residues. CDR3 coding DNA: TGTGCCATCAGGAACAACCGGAACACTGAAGCTTTCTTT. Protein product: CAIRNNRNTEAFF.

The chain is built from TRBV4-3 and TRBJ1-2, with D perhaps TRBD1 (5 bases). Germline V gene sequence: CDR1 LGHNA, CDR2 YSLEER. V gave up 0 bases and J gave up 8 bases, with 16 bases separating them. This CDR3 is built from 15 residues. The CDR3 region is CASSQESRALEGYTF. CDR3 DNA: TGCGCCAGCAGCCAAGAAAGCAGGGCGTTGGAGGGCTACACCTTC.

The gene calls are TRBV2 and TRBJ1-4; perhaps TRBD1 as D (5 bases). This CDR3 is built from 11 residues. V lost 11 bases to trimming and J lost 8 bases, with 12 bases between them. Per germline, CDR1 SNHLY and CDR2 FYNNEI. The CDR3 spells CAGQGNEKLFF. The CDR3 region has the DNA TGTGCCGGCCAGGGAAACGAAAAACTGTTTTTT.

V gene TRBV6-5 combines with J gene TRBJ1-1, with D unclear. CDR1 is MNHEY, CDR2 SVGAGI, per germline. The CDR3 is 15 residues long. Trimming stripped 6 bases from V and 1 base from J, with 15 bases between. The CDR3 protein is CASSFDTTENTEAFF. The CDR3 DNA follows: TGTGCCAGCAGCTTCGATACCACAGAGAACACTGAAGCTTTCTTT.

The chain recombines TRBV7-6 with TRBJ2-5, with D possibly matching TRBD2 (5 bases). The V end was cut by 3 bases, the J end by 0 bases, with 11 bases between. From germline, CDR1 is SGHVS and CDR2 FNYEAQ. The length of the CDR3 is 15 residues. In nucleotides, the CDR3 is TGTGCCAGCAGCTTGGTGAGCGGTAACCAAGAGACCCAGTACTTC. It specifies CASSLVSGNQETQYF.

The rearrangement uses TRBV19 and TRBJ1-5, with 7 bases aligning to TRBD1. The CDR3 covers 17 residues. V shed 5 bases, J shed 3 bases, and the junction held 13 bases outside the gene matches. CDR1 and CDR2 from the germline V gene are LNHDA and SQIVND (reference sequence). CDR3 sequence reads: CASSASTGTHLNQPQHF. The DNA of the CDR3 is TGTGCCAGTAGTGCGTCGACAGGGACCCACCTCAATCAGCCCCAGCATTTT.

The rearrangement links TRBV6-5 to TRBJ2-1, with 7 bases aligning to TRBD2. Germline-derived CDR1 and CDR2 are MNHEY and SVGAGI. Germline trimming cut 6 bases from V and 4 bases from J; bases unmatched to any gene: 3. The CDR3 has 13 residues. The CDR3 reads CASSPAGYNEQFF. The DNA for the CDR3 is TGTGCCAGCAGCCCAGCGGGGTACAATGAGCAGTTCTTC.

The chain couples TRBV9 to TRBJ2-3, with TRBD1 matching 9 bases. The CDR3 is made up of 16 amino acids. Germline assignment: CDR1 SGDLS and CDR2 YYNGEE. With 0 bases clipped from V and 6 bases from J, the junction kept 8 bases outside the gene matches. Here the CDR3 reads CASSVDVQGALDTQYF. CDR3 sequence (DNA): TGTGCCAGCAGCGTAGACGTACAGGGGGCCCTGGATACGCAGTATTTT.